The T cell receptor beta chain described here comes from a study of shared clonotypes between healthy human individuals. Only in-frame clones appear in the TCRdb table, and some are missing; sequencing was by immunoSEQ multiplex PCR. The table shows some 2.1 million clones, with over 85% occurring only once. About this clone itself: Its antigen is as yet unknown.

Deletions cut 3 bases from V and 2 bases from J, with 7 bases between. CDR3 size: 13 residues. The germline CDR1 and CDR2 sequences are KGHSH and LQKENI. General study findings and limits: Naive CD4 clonotype sharing across several donors was around 5%.

The receptor was derived from a man aged 18 to 30 in good health. Sequenced: naive CD4+ T cells sorted from blood. Regarding subset: CD45RA+ positively selected. The chain employs TRBV18 and TRBJ2-5; no firm D call. The CDR3 is CASSPKSQETQYF. The CDR3, as DNA: TGTGCCAGCTCACCGAAGTCTCAAGAGACCCAGTACTTC.